Shown below are 5 T cell receptor beta chains from a single sample sequenced in a study of T cell clones after liver transplantation (dated by TCRdb to about 2019). The library was obtained by the immunoSEQ multiplex PCR assay. TCRdb obtained this table from immuneACCESS and retained in-frame rearrangements with V and J assigned. These tables miss some clones; where compared with another copy, unresolved V genes account for less than half of the shortfall, and the remainder is unexplained. This sample comprises about 70,000 clones, 75% to 90% of them detected only once. The top ten clones comprise about 0.79% of the sample. The source was CD4+ T cells from blood, collected 12 months after liver transplant. The receptors stem from a human patient who received a liver transplant. After a transplant, the donor of the graft may account for some T cells.

Judged by abundance, this clone is medium-sized. The chain links TRBV6-5 to TRBJ1-2; D is uncertain. Deletions cut 2 bases from V and 6 bases from J, with 10 bases between. CDR3 length: 13 residues. CDR1 MNHEY and CDR2 SVGAGI come from the germline V gene. The CDR3 DNA sequence: TGTGCCAGCAGTTACGGACCCTTTGATGGCTACACCTTC. Translation: CASSYGPFDGYTF.

This chain connects TRBV5-4 to TRBJ1-1, with D tentatively TRBD1 (6 bases). CDR1 and CDR2 (germline): SGHNT, YYREEE (reference sequence). CDR3 size: 13 residues. V lost 6 bases and J 1 base, leaving 10 bases between the germline ends. CDR3 sequence reads: CASTTGQNTEAFF. As DNA, the CDR3 is TGTGCCAGCACCACAGGGCAGAACACTGAAGCTTTCTTT.

The chain joins TRBV13 to TRBJ2-1, with D hard to call. V lost 1 base, J lost 0 bases, and 10 bases lay in between. CDR1 and CDR2 (germline): PRHDT, FYEKMQ (reference sequence). This CDR3 comprises 16 residues. The DNA of the CDR3 is TGTGCCAGCAGCTTAGCCCCTCTCCGCTCCTACAATGAGCAGTTCTTC. Translating gives CASSLAPLRSYNEQFF.

The chain uses TRBV7-2 and TRBJ2-3, with 8 bases matching TRBD2. The junction had 9 bases not matched to a gene; V was cut back by 6 bases and J by 4 bases. Germline V gene sequence: CDR1 SGHTA, CDR2 FQGNSA. This CDR3 comprises 15 residues. CDR3 residues: CASSFSGTQADTQYF. The CDR3 DNA is TGTGCCAGCAGTTTTAGCGGGACCCAGGCAGATACGCAGTATTTT.

This clone is deemed medium-sized. This chain connects TRBV5-1 to TRBJ2-7; a possible D gene is TRBD2 (6 bases). V lost 0 bases to trimming and J lost 2 bases, with 12 bases between them. In germline, CDR1 is SGHRS, CDR2 YFSETQ. The CDR3 runs to 15 residues. CDR3 sequence (DNA): TGCGCCAGCAGCTTGGACGTAGCGGCCCCCTACGAGCAGTACTTC. Translating gives CASSLDVAAPYEQYF. The full variable domain, in which reference TRBV5-1 and TRBJ2-7 provide the parts outside the CDR3, is KAGVTQTPRYLIKTRGQQVTLSCSPISGHRSVSWYQQTPGQGLQFLFEYFSETQRNKGNFPGRFSGRQFSNSRSEMNVSTLELGDSALYLCASSLDVAAPYEQYFGPGTRLTVT.